The rows below give T cell receptor beta chains drawn from one sample of a study of T-cell reconstitution after alpha-beta-depleted transplantation in children. TCRdb redid the calling of the PCR reads with MiXCR, one entry per CDR3 protein. The data contain roughly 28,000 distinct CDR3 sequences, roughly a sixth of them singletons. This specimen consisted of PBMCs, mostly from graft donor cells, obtained 60 days after TCRalphabeta/CD19-depleted stem cell transplant. The receptors derive from a male patient between 2 and 10 years old who had a stem cell transplant for acute lymphoblastic leukemia, so the T cells may come from the graft donor. CDR3s include the opening cysteine and the closing phenylalanine or tryptophan. A D gene is named only where the DNA matches it firmly. The size entry is marked missing in some rows and otherwise reads once, few, many or a size class.

V gene,clone size,J gene,D gene,CDR3 protein,CDR3 DNA
TRBV28,NA,TRBJ1-4,NA,CASSGHGFNEKLFF,TGTGCCAGCAGTGGACACGGATTCAATGAAAAACTGTTTTTT
TRBV12-3/TRBV12-4,NA,TRBJ1-5,TRBD1,CASTRTGGQPQHF,TGTGCCAGCACCAGGACAGGGGGACAGCCCCAGCATTTT
TRBV21-1,NA,TRBJ1-5,NA,CASSYGGGPNQPQHF,TGTGCCAGCAGCTACGGGGGGGGCCCCAATCAGCCCCAGCATTTT
TRBV7-2,NA,TRBJ1-1,NA,CASSLGQMNTEAFF,TGTGCCAGCAGCCTTGGACAGATGAACACTGAAGCTTTCTTT
TRBV5-1,many,TRBJ2-1,NA,CASRWSPSSYNEQFF,TGCGCCAGCAGGTGGTCGCCTAGCTCCTACAATGAGCAGTTCTTC
TRBV28,NA,TRBJ2-7,NA,CASSSPGTNYEQYF,TGTGCCAGCAGTTCCCCCGGGACAAACTACGAGCAGTACTTC
TRBV19,NA,TRBJ2-2,NA,CASTTMGRAGELFF,TGTGCCAGTACCACAATGGGTAGGGCCGGGGAGCTGTTTTTT
TRBV7-9,hyperexpanded,TRBJ2-7,NA,CASSLVGVGESDEQYF,TGTGCCAGCAGCTTAGTCGGCGTAGGGGAGAGCGACGAGCAGTACTTC
TRBV12-3/TRBV12-4,NA,TRBJ1-5,NA,CASSPQGRDQPQHF,TGTGCCAGCAGTCCACAGGGACGGGATCAGCCCCAGCATTTT
TRBV6-5,NA,TRBJ2-2,TRBD2,CASSYSAGGPDTGELFF,TGTGCCAGCAGTTACTCTGCGGGAGGGCCGGACACCGGGGAGCTGTTTTTT
TRBV6-5,NA,TRBJ2-1,TRBD2,CASSYSGLAGGSSYNEQFF,TGTGCCAGCAGTTACTCAGGGCTAGCGGGGGGAAGCTCCTACAATGAGCAGTTCTTC
TRBV4-3,many,TRBJ2-3,NA,CASSQGPDTQYF,TGCGCCAGCAGCCAAGGGCCAGATACGCAGTATTTT
TRBV4-3,many,TRBJ2-1,NA,CASSQVFAVLNEQFF,TGCGCCAGCAGCCAAGTTTTCGCGGTCCTGAATGAGCAGTTCTTC
TRBV20-1,few,TRBJ1-4,NA,CSASGGTTNEKLFF,TGCAGTGCTAGTGGGGGTACAACTAATGAAAAACTGTTTTTT